The rows below give T cell receptor beta chains drawn from one sample of a study of T cells after yellow fever vaccination. TCRdb re-called the 5' RACE reads with MiXCR, one entry per CDR3 protein. Of fewer than 500,000 distinct CDR3 sequences in the sample, roughly a sixth are singletons; the top ten hold 18%. This specimen was PBMCs, taken before the yellow fever booster vaccination. Source of these receptors: a man younger than 30 who received the YFV17D yellow fever vaccine. CDR3s include the opening cysteine and the closing phenylalanine or tryptophan. The D gene is left open where the match is weak. Expanded clones get a size class; other rows say once, few or many, or leave the size out.

>TRBV7-9|few|14|.|TRBJ2-1
CASSLGTPNNEQFF
TGTGCCAGCAGCCTCGGGACACCCAACAATGAGCAGTTCTTC
>TRBV20-1|.|14|.|TRBJ1-1
CSASLGGPNTEAFF
TGCAGTGCTAGTTTGGGGGGGCCGAACACTGAAGCTTTCTTT
>TRBV29-1|.|11|.|TRBJ1-1
CSVDRRHEAFF
TGCAGCGTTGATCGACGCCATGAAGCTTTCTTT
>TRBV20-1|.|13|.|TRBJ1-1
CSAHWRGLTEAFF
TGCAGTGCCCATTGGCGAGGGCTCACTGAAGCTTTCTTT
>TRBV6-6|.|12|.|TRBJ1-1
CASRAGVTEAFF
TGTGCCAGCAGAGCAGGGGTTACTGAAGCTTTCTTT
>TRBV6-1|few|15|.|TRBJ1-1
CASTPGGFGRPEAFF
TGTGCCAGCACCCCAGGAGGTTTCGGGAGGCCTGAAGCTTTCTTT
>TRBV25-1|few|16|.|TRBJ2-3
CASSENSGRGSDTQYF
TGTGCCAGCAGTGAAAACTCGGGCAGGGGTTCAGATACGCAGTATTTT
>TRBV5-1|.|14|.|TRBJ2-7
CASSPGVARYEQYF
TGCGCCAGCAGCCCAGGGGTGGCCCGCTACGAGCAGTACTTC
>TRBV7-2|few|15|.|TRBJ2-3
CASSLVSGPGSTQYF
TGTGCCAGCAGCTTAGTATCTGGACCCGGGAGTACGCAGTATTTT
>TRBV3-1|.|13|.|TRBJ2-3
CASSRGDTDTQYF
TGTGCCAGCAGCCGGGGGGACACAGATACGCAGTATTTT
>TRBV9|few|17|TRBD1|TRBJ2-5
CASSVATGTGAWETQYF
TGTGCCAGCAGCGTAGCTACCGGGACAGGGGCTTGGGAGACCCAGTACTTC
>TRBV5-1|.|15|TRBD1|TRBJ1-3
CASSPGQRSGNTIYF
TGCGCCAGCAGCCCGGGACAGCGCTCTGGAAACACCATATATTTT
>TRBV6-1|.|16|TRBD2|TRBJ2-3
CASRAGGSSSTDTQYF
TGTGCCAGCAGAGCGGGGGGTTCGTCTAGCACAGATACGCAGTATTTT
>TRBV9|few|19|.|TRBJ2-6
CASSPLRDSYFSGANVLTF
TGTGCCAGCAGCCCCCTAAGGGACTCCTACTTCTCTGGGGCCAACGTCCTGACTTTC
>TRBV18|.|15|TRBD2|TRBJ2-5
CASSPSLAGTETQYF
TGTGCCAGCTCACCATCTCTAGCGGGGACTGAGACCCAGTACTTC
>TRBV18|.|13|.|TRBJ2-5
CASSPWTKETQYF
TGTGCCAGCTCACCATGGACTAAAGAGACCCAGTACTTC
>TRBV7-3|.|14|.|TRBJ1-2
CASSFAGDPGSYTF
TGTGCCAGCAGTTTCGCCGGGGACCCCGGGAGCTACACCTTC
>TRBV12-3/TRBV12-4|.|14|TRBD1|TRBJ2-1
CASSHRQGRNEQFF
TGTGCCAGCAGCCACCGACAGGGGCGAAATGAGCAGTTCTTC
>TRBV15|.|14|TRBD1|TRBJ1-1
CATSPGTGYTEAFF
TGTGCCACCAGCCCCGGGACAGGGTACACTGAAGCTTTCTTT
>TRBV5-1|few|14|.|TRBJ2-4
CASSLGQRKNIQYF
TGCGCCAGCAGCTTGGGACAGAGGAAAAACATTCAGTACTTC
>TRBV2|.|14|.|TRBJ1-2
CASSPPPGAYGYTF
TGTGCCAGCAGTCCGCCCCCGGGGGCCTATGGCTACACCTTC
>TRBV4-3|.|14|.|TRBJ2-3
CAGGNVVTSDTQYF
TGCGCCGGGGGGAACGTCGTAACCTCAGATACGCAGTATTTT
>TRBV12-3/TRBV12-4|.|17|.|TRBJ2-6
CASSFWTGVSGAIVLTF
TGTGCCAGCAGTTTCTGGACCGGGGTCTCTGGGGCCATCGTCCTGACTTTC
>TRBV20-1|.|15|TRBD2|TRBJ2-4
CSAKTSGGKLYIQYF
TGCAGTGCTAAGACTAGCGGGGGGAAATTATACATTCAGTACTTC
>TRBV5-6|few|15|TRBD1|TRBJ2-7
CASSRGGSYHYEQYF
TGTGCCAGCAGCCGAGGGGGCAGCTACCACTACGAGCAGTACTTC
>TRBV4-1|once|16|.|TRBJ2-5
CASSEKGNDPAETQYF
TGCGCCAGCAGCGAGAAAGGGAACGACCCCGCGGAGACCCAGTACTTC
>TRBV7-9|.|15|.|TRBJ1-5
CASSPRGGVDQPQHF
TGTGCCAGCAGCCCCCGCGGGGGAGTGGATCAGCCCCAGCATTTT
>TRBV4-3|few|15|TRBD1|TRBJ2-1
CASSQAGTGWSEQFF
TGCGCCAGCAGCCAAGCCGGGACAGGGTGGAGTGAGCAGTTCTTC
>TRBV5-4|many|13|.|TRBJ1-5
CASSLAPNQPQHF
TGTGCCAGCAGCTTGGCCCCGAATCAGCCCCAGCATTTT
>TRBV20-1|.|16|TRBD2|TRBJ2-7
CSASPHPSGGTYEQYF
TGCAGTGCTTCCCCACACCCTAGCGGGGGGACATACGAGCAGTACTTC
>TRBV7-2|few|16|TRBD2|TRBJ2-5
CASSPYWRGVQETQYF
TGTGCCAGCAGCCCGTACTGGCGGGGGGTCCAAGAGACCCAGTACTTC
>TRBV3-1|few|13|.|TRBJ2-1
CASSQYPGSEQFF
TGTGCCAGCAGCCAATATCCGGGTTCTGAGCAGTTCTTC
>TRBV27|.|12|.|TRBJ1-2
CASGRESYGYTF
TGTGCCAGCGGACGGGAGAGCTATGGCTACACCTTC
>TRBV10-3|.|15|TRBD2|TRBJ2-2
CAISRLAGDAGELFF
TGTGCCATCTCCAGGCTAGCGGGGGATGCCGGGGAGCTGTTTTTT
>TRBV12-3/TRBV12-4|many|12|.|TRBJ1-2
CASSRGDYGYTF
TGTGCCAGCAGTCGGGGTGACTATGGCTACACCTTC
>TRBV20-1|.|13|.|TRBJ2-7
CSAFRESPYEQYF
TGCAGTGCTTTCAGGGAGTCGCCCTACGAGCAGTACTTC
>TRBV30|few|13|TRBD2|TRBJ2-5
CAWSMASGKTQYF
TGTGCCTGGAGTATGGCGAGCGGGAAGACCCAGTACTTC
>TRBV4-3|.|15|.|TRBJ2-1
CASSQEWIRGHEQFF
TGCGCCAGCAGCCAAGAATGGATACGGGGCCATGAGCAGTTCTTC